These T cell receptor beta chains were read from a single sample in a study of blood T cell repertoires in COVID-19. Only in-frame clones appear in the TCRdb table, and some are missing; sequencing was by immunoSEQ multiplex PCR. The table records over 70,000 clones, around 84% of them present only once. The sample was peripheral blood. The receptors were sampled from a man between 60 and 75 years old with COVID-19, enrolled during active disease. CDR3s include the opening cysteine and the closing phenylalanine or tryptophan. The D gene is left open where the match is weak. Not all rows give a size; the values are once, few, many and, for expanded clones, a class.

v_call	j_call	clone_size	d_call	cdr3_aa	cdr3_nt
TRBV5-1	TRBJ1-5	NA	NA	CASSTGVLSNQPQHF	TGCGCCAGCTCGACCGGGGTACTTAGCAATCAGCCCCAGCATTTT
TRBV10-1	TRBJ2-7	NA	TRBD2	CASSEDLDGRREQYF	TGCGCCAGCAGTGAGGACCTCGACGGGAGGCGTGAGCAGTACTTC
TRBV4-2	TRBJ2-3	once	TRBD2	CASSQGREFSADTQYF	TGTGCCAGCAGCCAAGGGCGGGAGTTCAGCGCAGATACGCAGTATTTT
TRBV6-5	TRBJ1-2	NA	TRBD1	CASSTDRVYGYTF	TGTGCCAGCAGCACGGACAGGGTCTATGGCTACACCTTC
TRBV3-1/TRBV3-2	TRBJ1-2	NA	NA	CASSQGRVGYTF	TGTGCCAGCAGCCAAGGCAGGGTTGGCTACACCTTC
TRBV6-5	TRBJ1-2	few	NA	CASSDLRRNNYGYTF	TGTGCCAGCAGCGACCTTCGGCGGAATAACTATGGCTACACCTTC
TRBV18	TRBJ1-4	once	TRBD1	CASSATGPGGNEKLFF	TGTGCCAGCTCAGCGACAGGTCCAGGGGGGAATGAAAAACTGTTTTTT
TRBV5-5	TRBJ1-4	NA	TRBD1	CASSSRDRGSNEKLFF	TGTGCCAGCAGTTCCCGGGACAGGGGCTCTAATGAAAAACTGTTTTTT
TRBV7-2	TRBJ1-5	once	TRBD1	CASSGQGSINQPQHF	TGTGCCAGCAGCGGACAGGGGTCAATCAATCAGCCCCAGCATTTT
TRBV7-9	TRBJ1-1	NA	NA	CASSFGPPGDTEAFF	TGTGCCAGCAGCTTTGGCCCCCCAGGGGACACTGAAGCTTTCTTT
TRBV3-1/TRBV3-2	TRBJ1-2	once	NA	CASSLNNYGYTF	TGTGCCAGCAGCCTCAATAACTATGGCTACACCTTC
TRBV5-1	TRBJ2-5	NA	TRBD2	CASSLSSSGGLETQYF	TGCGCCAGCAGCTTGAGTTCTAGCGGGGGGCTGGAGACCCAGTACTTC
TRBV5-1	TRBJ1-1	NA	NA	CASSVPGSPNTEAFF	TGCGCCAGCAGCGTTCCTGGTAGCCCGAACACTGAAGCTTTCTTT
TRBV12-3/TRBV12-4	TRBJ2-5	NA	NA	CASSSPSDRLEYF	TGTGCCAGCAGTTCCCCAAGTGACAGGCTGGAGTACTTC
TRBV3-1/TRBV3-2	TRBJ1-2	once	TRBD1	CASSPQGQGNYGYTF	TGTGCCAGCAGCCCCCAGGGACAGGGGAACTATGGCTACACCTTC
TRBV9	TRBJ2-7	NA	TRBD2	CASSVVLAGVIYEQYF	TGTGCCAGCAGCGTAGTACTAGCGGGAGTAATTTACGAGCAGTACTTC
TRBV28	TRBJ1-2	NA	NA	CASSLDRLAYGYTF	TGTGCCAGCAGTTTAGACAGGTTGGCCTATGGCTACACCTTC
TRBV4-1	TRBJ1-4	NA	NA	CASSGTGVGEKLFF	TGCGCCAGCTCGGGTACCGGGGTCGGGGAAAAACTGTTTTTT
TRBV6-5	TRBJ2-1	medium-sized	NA	CATKGGVSYNEQFF	TGTGCCACCAAAGGGGGAGTCTCCTACAATGAGCAGTTCTTC
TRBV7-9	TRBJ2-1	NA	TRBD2	CASSLARETYNEQFF	TGTGCCAGCAGCTTAGCGCGGGAGACTTACAATGAGCAGTTCTTC
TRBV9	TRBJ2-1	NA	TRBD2	CASSVGLAGSSYNEQFF	TGTGCCAGCAGCGTAGGACTAGCGGGTAGCTCCTACAATGAGCAGTTCTTC
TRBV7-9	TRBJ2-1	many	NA	CASSSTQNYRNEQFF	TGTGCCAGCAGCTCTACTCAAAACTATCGCAATGAGCAGTTCTTC
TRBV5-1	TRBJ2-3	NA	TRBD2	CASMGQAGGTDTQYF	TGCGCCAGCATGGGCCAAGCGGGGGGCACAGATACGCAGTATTTT
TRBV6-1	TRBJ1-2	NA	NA	CASSEAFGSEYGYTF	TGTGCCAGCAGTGAAGCGTTCGGGTCGGAGTATGGCTACACCTTC
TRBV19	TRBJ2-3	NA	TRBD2	CASNFGGTSADTQYF	TGTGCCAGTAATTTCGGTGGGACTAGTGCAGATACGCAGTATTTT
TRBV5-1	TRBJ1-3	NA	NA	CASSLAGLGNTIYF	TGCGCCAGCAGCTTGGCAGGACTCGGAAACACCATATATTTT
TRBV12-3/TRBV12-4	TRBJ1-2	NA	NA	CASSSGTNYGYTF	TGTGCCAGCAGCTCAGGGACTAACTATGGCTACACCTTC
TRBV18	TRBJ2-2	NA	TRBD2	CASSLSGGNTGELFF	TGTGCCAGCTCACTGAGCGGGGGGAACACCGGGGAGCTGTTTTTT
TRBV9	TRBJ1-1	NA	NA	CAFCLVRTEAFF	TGTGCCTTCTGTTTGGTGCGTACTGAAGCTTTCTTT
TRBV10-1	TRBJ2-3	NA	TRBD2	CASSEKPSGTPDTQYF	TGCGCCAGCAGTGAGAAACCTAGCGGGACCCCAGATACGCAGTATTTT
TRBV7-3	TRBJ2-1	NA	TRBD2	CATSGGLYNEQFF	TGTGCCACCAGCGGGGGCCTTTACAATGAGCAGTTCTTC
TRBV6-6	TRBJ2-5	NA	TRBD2	CASSPPQRKTSVQETQYF	TGTGCCAGCAGTCCCCCGCAGCGGAAGACTAGCGTCCAAGAGACCCAGTACTTC
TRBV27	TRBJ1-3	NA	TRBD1	CASRVTGGGNTIYF	TGTGCCAGCAGGGTGACAGGGGGTGGAAACACCATATATTTT
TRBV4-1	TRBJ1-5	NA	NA	CASSGMTGRAPFNQPQHF	TGCGCCAGCAGCGGGATGACAGGAAGAGCACCCTTTAATCAGCCCCAGCATTTT
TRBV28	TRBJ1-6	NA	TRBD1	CASSSGQGVVTYNSPLHF	TGTGCCAGCAGTTCTGGACAGGGTGTAGTGACCTATAATTCACCCCTCCACTTT
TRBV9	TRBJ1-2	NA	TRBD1	CASSVTQTRDRGEGYTF	TGTGCCAGCAGCGTAACCCAAACCCGGGACAGGGGTGAAGGCTACACCTTC
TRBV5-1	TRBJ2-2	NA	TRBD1	CATTTPGTGNAGELFF	TGCGCCACTACTACCCCCGGGACAGGGAATGCCGGGGAGCTGTTTTTT
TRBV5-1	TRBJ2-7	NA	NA	CASSLEQVPYEQYF	TGCGCCAGCAGCTTGGAGCAGGTTCCCTACGAGCAGTACTTC
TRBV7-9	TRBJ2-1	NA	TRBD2	CASRLAGELNEQFF	TGTGCCAGCAGGTTAGCGGGAGAGCTCAATGAGCAGTTCTTC
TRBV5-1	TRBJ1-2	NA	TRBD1	CASSLGQGAPGYTF	TGCGCCAGCAGCCTTGGACAGGGGGCTCCTGGCTACACCTTC
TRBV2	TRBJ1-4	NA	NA	CAMGGDRGEKLFF	TGTGCCATGGGGGGAGACCGAGGCGAAAAACTGTTTTTT
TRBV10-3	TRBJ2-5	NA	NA	CAISESTSQETQYF	TGTGCCATCAGTGAGTCTACTAGCCAAGAGACCCAGTACTTC